This is a list of T cell receptor beta chains from one sample in a study of T cells in Graves' hyperthyroidism and ophthalmopathy. TCRdb reanalysed the multiplex PCR reads using MiXCR and keeps one entry per CDR3 protein. Of about 560,000 distinct CDR3 sequences in the sample, around a sixth were seen once. Sequencing used blood. The receptors stem from a woman aged 30 to 39 with Graves' hyperthyroidism. Both conserved end residues are part of each CDR3. D genes are given only for firm matches. A row's size may be missing; if present it is once, few, many or a size class.

TRBV28	TRBD1	TRBJ2-1	many	CASSLIQGVYNEQFF	TGTGCCAGCAGTTTGATCCAGGGGGTCTACAATGAGCAGTTCTTC
TRBV6-1	NA	TRBJ1-4	few	CASSELGHTNEKLFF	TGTGCCAGCAGTGAACTGGGACACACTAATGAAAAACTGTTTTTT
TRBV20-1	TRBD1	TRBJ2-5	NA	CSAETGGETQYF	TGCAGTGCGGAGACAGGGGGCGAGACCCAGTACTTC
TRBV2	NA	TRBJ1-5	many	CASSEAGGRINQPQHF	TGTGCCAGCAGTGAAGCGGGGGGAAGAATCAATCAGCCCCAGCATTTT
TRBV24-1	TRBD2	TRBJ2-7	few	CATSDFSGRAGYEQYF	TGTGCCACCAGTGATTTTAGCGGGAGGGCCGGATACGAGCAGTACTTC
TRBV3-1	NA	TRBJ1-5	many	CASSQDSRLSQPQHF	TGTGCCAGCAGCCAAGATTCAAGGCTGAGTCAGCCCCAGCATTTT
TRBV5-4	NA	TRBJ2-1	NA	CASSSSSEYNEQFF	TGTGCCAGCAGCTCGTCTAGCGAGTACAATGAGCAGTTCTTC
TRBV20-1	TRBD1	TRBJ2-7	NA	CSAVRDRGREQYF	TGCAGTGCTGTCCGGGACAGGGGGAGGGAGCAGTACTTC
TRBV3-1	NA	TRBJ2-1	many	CASSQDGRDISYNEQFF	TGTGCCAGCAGCCAAGATGGACGGGACATATCCTACAATGAGCAGTTCTTC
TRBV2	NA	TRBJ2-4	NA	CASSEEGRIAKNIQYF	TGTGCCAGCAGTGAAGAGGGCAGGATAGCCAAAAACATTCAGTACTTC
TRBV30	NA	TRBJ1-3	NA	CAWSAGDTIYF	TGTGCCTGGAGCGCAGGAGACACCATATATTTT
TRBV4-1	TRBD2	TRBJ2-3	few	CASTSRETSRSDTQYF	TGCGCCAGCACCTCAAGAGAGACTAGCCGGTCAGATACGCAGTATTTT
TRBV11-2	NA	TRBJ2-1	many	CASSLYSAGREQFF	TGTGCCAGCAGCTTATACTCGGCCGGGCGCGAGCAGTTCTTC
TRBV7-2	NA	TRBJ2-7	few	CASKGQRSSYEQYF	TGTGCCAGCAAGGGGCAGCGAAGCTCCTACGAGCAGTACTTC
TRBV6-1	TRBD1	TRBJ2-3	many	CASTERPPRTGGQFAQYF	TGTGCCAGCACCGAAAGGCCGCCCCGGACAGGGGGCCAGTTTGCGCAGTATTTT
TRBV20-1	TRBD2	TRBJ2-1	few	CSASGTSFHEQFF	TGCAGTGCTAGCGGGACTAGCTTCCATGAGCAGTTCTTC
TRBV4-1	NA	TRBJ2-5	many	CASSQGSETQYF	TGCGCCAGCAGCCAAGGGAGTGAGACCCAGTACTTC
TRBV7-2	TRBD1	TRBJ2-7	many	CASSLNDDRGLYEQYF	TGTGCCAGCAGCTTGAACGACGACAGGGGGCTATACGAGCAGTACTTC
TRBV7-9	NA	TRBJ1-2	many	CASSLGAKDGYTF	TGTGCCAGCAGCTTAGGAGCTAAAGATGGCTACACCTTC
TRBV29-1	NA	TRBJ2-7	many	CSVAWNSGYEQYF	TGCAGCGTTGCATGGAATTCCGGCTACGAGCAGTACTTC
TRBV6-6	NA	TRBJ2-2	many	CASRPRGAGSSRAANTGELFF	TGTGCCAGCAGACCTCGAGGGGCGGGCAGTTCCAGGGCCGCGAACACCGGGGAGCTGTTTTTT
TRBV2	TRBD2	TRBJ2-4	NA	CASTLAEVKNIQYF	TGTGCCAGCACACTAGCGGAGGTCAAAAACATTCAGTACTTC
TRBV6-1	TRBD1	TRBJ1-5	few	CASSTTGGTPQPQHF	TGTGCCAGCAGTACCACAGGGGGTACACCCCAGCCCCAGCATTTT
TRBV27	TRBD2	TRBJ2-7	few	CASSKLTGTSVSYEQYF	TGTGCCAGCAGTAAGCTGACCGGGACTAGCGTATCCTACGAGCAGTACTTC
TRBV11-3	TRBD2	TRBJ2-7	many	CASSPRYKGLAGDYEQYF	TGTGCCAGCAGCCCCCGCTATAAAGGACTAGCGGGGGACTACGAGCAGTACTTC
TRBV2	NA	TRBJ1-1	many	CASQTVEAFF	TGTGCCAGTCAGACAGTCGAAGCTTTCTTT
TRBV5-8	TRBD1	TRBJ2-7	many	CASSFAGTGNREQYF	TGTGCCAGCAGCTTTGCCGGGACAGGAAACCGCGAGCAGTACTTC
TRBV20-1	TRBD2	TRBJ2-1	NA	CSASLLAGEPHEQFF	TGCAGTGCTTCCCTCCTAGCGGGAGAACCACATGAGCAGTTCTTC
TRBV6-1	TRBD2	TRBJ2-3	NA	CASSSNIAGGPTDTQYF	TGTGCCAGCAGTTCGAACATAGCGGGAGGGCCGACAGATACGCAGTATTTT
TRBV14	NA	TRBJ1-6	many	CASSLHSFSPLHF	TGTGCCAGCAGCTTACATTCGTTTTCACCCCTCCACTTT
TRBV7-6	NA	TRBJ1-1	many	CASSDLNTEAFF	TGTGCCAGTTCCGATCTGAACACTGAAGCTTTCTTT
TRBV7-9	TRBD2	TRBJ2-3	NA	CASSLVMAGLGKDTQYF	TGTGCCAGCAGCTTAGTTATGGCGGGACTAGGGAAAGATACGCAGTATTTT
TRBV3-1	TRBD1	TRBJ2-4	few	CASSQGDRVNIQYF	TGTGCCAGCAGCCAAGGGGACAGGGTAAACATTCAGTACTTC
TRBV12-3/TRBV12-4	NA	TRBJ2-5	many	CASSGDAETQYF	TGTGCCAGCAGTGGGGACGCCGAGACCCAGTACTTC
TRBV4-1	TRBD2	TRBJ2-1	few	CASSQSQAGGYEQFF	TGCGCCAGCAGCCAATCTCAGGCGGGAGGCTATGAGCAGTTCTTC
TRBV12-3/TRBV12-4	NA	TRBJ2-2	many	CASSLMTRLTGELFF	TGTGCCAGCAGTTTGATGACACGTCTCACCGGGGAGCTGTTTTTT
TRBV28	TRBD2	TRBJ2-1	many	CASRGGGSGRSEQFF	TGTGCCAGCAGAGGCGGTGGTAGCGGGAGAAGTGAGCAGTTCTTC
TRBV7-6	TRBD2	TRBJ2-2	NA	CASSLFSAGETGELFF	TGTGCCAGCAGCTTATTCTCAGCGGGAGAAACCGGGGAGCTGTTTTTT
TRBV11-1	TRBD1	TRBJ1-1	many	CASSPDQAGQGMEAFF	TGTGCCAGCAGCCCCGACCAGGCCGGACAGGGCATGGAAGCTTTCTTT
TRBV5-5	NA	TRBJ2-3	NA	CASSFPAGADTQYF	TGTGCCAGCAGCTTCCCAGCGGGTGCAGATACGCAGTATTTT
TRBV3-1	NA	TRBJ1-6	NA	CASSPRADNSPLHF	TGTGCCAGCAGCCCGAGGGCTGATAATTCACCCCTCCACTTT
TRBV6-9	TRBD2	TRBJ2-7	few	CASSYRGEYEQYF	TGTGCCAGCAGTTACCGGGGGGAGTACGAGCAGTACTTC